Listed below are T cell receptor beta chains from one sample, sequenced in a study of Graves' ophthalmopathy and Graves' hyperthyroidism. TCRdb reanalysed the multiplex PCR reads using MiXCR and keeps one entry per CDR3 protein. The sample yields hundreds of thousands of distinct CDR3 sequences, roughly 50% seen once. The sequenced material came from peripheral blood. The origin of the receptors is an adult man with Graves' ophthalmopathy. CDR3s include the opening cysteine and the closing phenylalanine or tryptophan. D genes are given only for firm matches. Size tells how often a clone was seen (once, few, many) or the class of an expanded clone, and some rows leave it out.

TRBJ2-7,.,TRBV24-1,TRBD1,TGTGCCACCAGTGATCCGGGGCAGGGGGCTAAATACGAGCAGTACTTC,CATSDPGQGAKYEQYF
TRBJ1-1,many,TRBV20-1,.,TGCAGTGGGACGGACACTGAAGCTTTCTTT,CSGTDTEAFF
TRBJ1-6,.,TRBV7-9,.,TGTGCCAGCAGCTTCAGACCGGATCAACGCAATTCACCCCTCCACTTT,CASSFRPDQRNSPLHF
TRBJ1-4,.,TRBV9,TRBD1,TGTGCCAGCAGCGCCACCGGGACAGGGGGTGAAAAACTGTTTTTT,CASSATGTGGEKLFF
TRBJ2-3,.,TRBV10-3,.,TGTGCCAGCAGTTTATCCCAGGGGAGTACGCAGTATTTT,CASSLSQGSTQYF
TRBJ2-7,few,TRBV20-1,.,TGCAGTGCCACCGACGGCCCCTACGAGCAGTACTTC,CSATDGPYEQYF
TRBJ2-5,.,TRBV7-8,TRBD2,TGTGCCAGCCTGCTAGCGGGTGGATCCCAAGAGACCCAGTACTTC,CASLLAGGSQETQYF
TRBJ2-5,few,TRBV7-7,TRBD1,TGTGCTAGCAGCCCGGCGGGACAGGGAGTAGAGACCCAGTACTTC,CASSPAGQGVETQYF
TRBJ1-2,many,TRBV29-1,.,TGCAGCGTTGCCTCAGTGACCAACTATGGCTACACCTTC,CSVASVTNYGYTF
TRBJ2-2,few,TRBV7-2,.,TGTGCCAGCAGCTTAGGGGGCCTAGCGCCTAACACCGGGGAGCTGTTTTTT,CASSLGGLAPNTGELFF
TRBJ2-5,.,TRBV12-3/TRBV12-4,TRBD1,TGTGCCAGCTCCACCGGGACAGGGGAGGAGACCCAGTACTTC,CASSTGTGEETQYF
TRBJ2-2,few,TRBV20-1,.,TGCAGTGCACCCACTAGAAACACCGGGGAGCTGTTTTTT,CSAPTRNTGELFF
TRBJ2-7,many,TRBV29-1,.,TGCAGCGTTGCGTGGGACACCGGGACGGGCGAGCAGTACTTC,CSVAWDTGTGEQYF
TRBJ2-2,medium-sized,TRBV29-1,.,TGCAGCGTTGAAATACAGGGTAGTGTGACCGGGGAGCTGTTTTTT,CSVEIQGSVTGELFF
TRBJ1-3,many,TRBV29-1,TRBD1,TGCAGCGTTTGGGACAGGGACTCTGGAAACACCATATATTTT,CSVWDRDSGNTIYF
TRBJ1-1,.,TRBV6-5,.,TGTGCCAGCAGTTACGGTCTCTGGGGGGAAGCTTTCTTT,CASSYGLWGEAFF
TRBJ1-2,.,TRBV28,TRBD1,TGTGCCAGCAGCCCTGGGACAGGGGGCGAGGATGGCTACACCTTC,CASSPGTGGEDGYTF
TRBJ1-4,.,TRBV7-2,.,TGTGCCAGCAGCTTTCTCCTAGCGGGACCTAATGAAAAACTGTTTTTT,CASSFLLAGPNEKLFF
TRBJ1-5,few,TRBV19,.,TGTGCCAGTAAGGAGGCGAATAGCAATCAGCCCCAGCATTTT,CASKEANSNQPQHF
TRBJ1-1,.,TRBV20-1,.,TGCAGTGCTAGAAGGCCTCCTTTTGGGACTTTCTTT,CSARRPPFGTFF
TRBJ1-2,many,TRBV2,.,TGTGCCAGCAGTGGCGCCAGAGCTAACTATGGCTACACCTTC,CASSGARANYGYTF
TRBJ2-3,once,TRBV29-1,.,TGCAGCGTTGAAGAGGTTAGCTCTAATACGCAGTATTTT,CSVEEVSSNTQYF
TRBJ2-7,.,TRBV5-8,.,TGTGCCAGCAGCTTGTGGCCGGCCGGTTACGAGCAGTACTTC,CASSLWPAGYEQYF
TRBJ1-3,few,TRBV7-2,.,TGTGCCAGCAGTCGTGAACCGAGCTCTGGAAACACCATATATTTT,CASSREPSSGNTIYF
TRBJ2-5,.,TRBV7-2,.,TGTGCCAGCAGCTTAGAGAGGTTGCGACAAGAAGAGACCCAGTACTTC,CASSLERLRQEETQYF